These T cell receptor beta chains were read from a single sample in a study of T-cell reconstitution after alpha-beta-depleted transplantation in children. TCRdb independently ran MiXCR on the PCR reads; one entry per CDR3 protein. The sample yields 600,000 to 800,000 distinct CDR3 sequences, about an eighth seen once. Specimen: PBMCs, collected before TCRalphabeta/CD19-depleted stem cell transplant. These receptors all stem from a girl under 10 years old with congenital amegakaryocytic thrombocytopenia, due to receive a stem cell transplant. The CDR3 runs from the conserved cysteine through the conserved F or W. Each record gives: D gene, V gene, clone size, J gene, CDR3 DNA, CDR3 protein. The D gene is left open where the match is weak. Clone size, where shown, is once, few, many, or a class for clones that have expanded.

D gene: .
V gene: TRBV5-1
clone size: few
J gene: TRBJ2-2
CDR3 DNA: TGCGCCAGCAGCTCCCGGGACGGGTACACCGGGGAGCTGTTTTTT
CDR3 protein: CASSSRDGYTGELFF

D gene: .
V gene: TRBV29-1
clone size: many
J gene: TRBJ2-2
CDR3 DNA: TGCAGCGTTGAAGCGAACGGGGAGCTGTTTTTT
CDR3 protein: CSVEANGELFF

D gene: TRBD2
V gene: TRBV12-3/TRBV12-4
clone size: many
J gene: TRBJ2-2
CDR3 DNA: TGTGCCGGGTCCTGGGGGGGCACCGGGGAGCTGTTTTTT
CDR3 protein: CAGSWGGTGELFF

D gene: .
V gene: TRBV12-3/TRBV12-4
clone size: .
J gene: TRBJ1-3
CDR3 DNA: TGTGCCAGCAGCCAGACAGGTTCTGGAAACACCATATATTTT
CDR3 protein: CASSQTGSGNTIYF

D gene: TRBD2
V gene: TRBV9
clone size: many
J gene: TRBJ2-2
CDR3 DNA: TGTGCCAGCAGCGTAGCGGGAGGGCCCGGGGAGCTGTTTTTT
CDR3 protein: CASSVAGGPGELFF

D gene: .
V gene: TRBV5-1
clone size: .
J gene: TRBJ2-1
CDR3 DNA: TGCGCCAGCAGCTGGGGCCCCCCGGGGTCGGGCAATGAGCAGTTCTTC
CDR3 protein: CASSWGPPGSGNEQFF

D gene: .
V gene: TRBV11-2
clone size: many
J gene: TRBJ2-7
CDR3 DNA: TGTGCCAGCAGCATTGACGGTGCCGAAGTGGAGCAGTACTTC
CDR3 protein: CASSIDGAEVEQYF

D gene: .
V gene: TRBV15
clone size: many
J gene: TRBJ2-3
CDR3 DNA: TGTGCCACCGGTAGACTAGAGTATCCCACAGATACGCAGTATTTT
CDR3 protein: CATGRLEYPTDTQYF

D gene: .
V gene: TRBV14
clone size: .
J gene: TRBJ2-1
CDR3 DNA: TGTGCCAGCAGCCAAGACGGCTTGGATGAGCAGTTCTTC
CDR3 protein: CASSQDGLDEQFF

D gene: .
V gene: TRBV30
clone size: .
J gene: TRBJ1-4
CDR3 DNA: TGTGCCTGGAGTGTTGCGGGAGGAAGTAATGAAAAACTGTTTTTT
CDR3 protein: CAWSVAGGSNEKLFF

D gene: .
V gene: TRBV2
clone size: .
J gene: TRBJ2-5
CDR3 DNA: TGTGCCAGCAGTCCTAAGCAGACCCAAGAGACCCAGTACTTC
CDR3 protein: CASSPKQTQETQYF

D gene: TRBD1
V gene: TRBV5-1
clone size: few
J gene: TRBJ1-2
CDR3 DNA: TGCGCCAGCAAACCGGGGGGACAGATTCATGGCTACACCTTC
CDR3 protein: CASKPGGQIHGYTF

D gene: .
V gene: TRBV28
clone size: many
J gene: TRBJ2-5
CDR3 DNA: TGTGCCAGCCTAACGCGAGTCCAAGAGACCCAGTACTTC
CDR3 protein: CASLTRVQETQYF

D gene: .
V gene: TRBV29-1
clone size: .
J gene: TRBJ1-1
CDR3 DNA: TGCAGCGTTGAAGGAGCGGGTACTGAAGCTTTCTTT
CDR3 protein: CSVEGAGTEAFF

D gene: .
V gene: TRBV4-2
clone size: few
J gene: TRBJ2-7
CDR3 DNA: TGTGCCAGCAGCCAAGATGGTCCCCCCGGGATCTCCTACGAGCAGTACTTC
CDR3 protein: CASSQDGPPGISYEQYF

D gene: TRBD2
V gene: TRBV11-2
clone size: .
J gene: TRBJ2-7
CDR3 DNA: TGTGCCAGCAGCGTAGCGGGAGTACCCCACGAGCAGTACTTC
CDR3 protein: CASSVAGVPHEQYF

D gene: .
V gene: TRBV20-1
clone size: many
J gene: TRBJ2-7
CDR3 DNA: TGCAGTGCTCATAAAGGCTACGAGCAGTACTTC
CDR3 protein: CSAHKGYEQYF

D gene: TRBD1
V gene: TRBV20-1
clone size: many
J gene: TRBJ2-3
CDR3 DNA: TGCAGTGCTCGACGTCCGGGACAGGGAATTGATACGCAGTATTTT
CDR3 protein: CSARRPGQGIDTQYF

D gene: TRBD2
V gene: TRBV5-6
clone size: many
J gene: TRBJ2-2
CDR3 DNA: TGTGCCAGCAGCTCCTTACTAGCGGGGGCGAACACCGGGGAGCTGTTTTTT
CDR3 protein: CASSSLLAGANTGELFF

D gene: .
V gene: TRBV29-1
clone size: many
J gene: TRBJ2-2
CDR3 DNA: TGCAGCGTTGAAGATCTGCCCGGGGAGCTGTTTTTT
CDR3 protein: CSVEDLPGELFF

D gene: TRBD2
V gene: TRBV4-1
clone size: many
J gene: TRBJ2-7
CDR3 DNA: TGCGCCAGCAGCCATCCTTACGTGACGCGGGGGGGCCATGAAAACGAGCAGTACTTC
CDR3 protein: CASSHPYVTRGGHENEQYF

D gene: .
V gene: TRBV20-1
clone size: .
J gene: TRBJ1-3
CDR3 DNA: TGCAGTGCAAATCCCCCCGGGGCCGACGCCTCTGGAAACACCATATATTTT
CDR3 protein: CSANPPGADASGNTIYF

D gene: .
V gene: TRBV5-5
clone size: .
J gene: TRBJ2-1
CDR3 DNA: TGTGCCAGCAGCCCACCCCTGAGGGGTAGGGATTACAATGAGCAGTTCTTC
CDR3 protein: CASSPPLRGRDYNEQFF

D gene: TRBD2
V gene: TRBV28
clone size: few
J gene: TRBJ2-5
CDR3 DNA: TGTGCCAGCAGTCCACTGTCGACTAGCAGAAAGACCCAGTACTTC
CDR3 protein: CASSPLSTSRKTQYF

D gene: .
V gene: TRBV30
clone size: .
J gene: TRBJ2-1
CDR3 DNA: TGTGCCTGGAGCGGGAGCCGGTACAATGAGCAGTTCTTC
CDR3 protein: CAWSGSRYNEQFF

D gene: .
V gene: TRBV20-1
clone size: many
J gene: TRBJ2-7
CDR3 DNA: TGCAGTGCTACTGGACCGGGTATGAACTCCTACGAGCAGTACTTC
CDR3 protein: CSATGPGMNSYEQYF

D gene: .
V gene: TRBV14
clone size: few
J gene: TRBJ2-1
CDR3 DNA: TGTGCCAGCAGCCACAGGGGCGACTGGAAAAGTGTTGATGAGCAGTTCTTC
CDR3 protein: CASSHRGDWKSVDEQFF

D gene: TRBD2
V gene: TRBV2
clone size: .
J gene: TRBJ2-1
CDR3 DNA: TGTGCCAGCAGTGAGACGCTAGCGGGAGCTAATGAGCAGTTCTTC
CDR3 protein: CASSETLAGANEQFF

D gene: .
V gene: TRBV12-3/TRBV12-4
clone size: many
J gene: TRBJ1-1
CDR3 DNA: TGTGCCAGCAGTCGGGCCAGTGGGGCTTTCTTT
CDR3 protein: CASSRASGAFF

D gene: .
V gene: TRBV9
clone size: many
J gene: TRBJ2-5
CDR3 DNA: TGTGCCAGCAGCGTGGGACTGCGGGAGACCCAGTACTTC
CDR3 protein: CASSVGLRETQYF

D gene: TRBD2
V gene: TRBV20-1
clone size: many
J gene: TRBJ2-7
CDR3 DNA: TGCAGTGCACCGTCTAGCGGGAGTTACGAGCAGTACTTC
CDR3 protein: CSAPSSGSYEQYF

D gene: .
V gene: TRBV3-1
clone size: few
J gene: TRBJ2-4
CDR3 DNA: TGTGCCAGCAGCCAAGTTTCTGGGGAGGTCATTCAGTACTTC
CDR3 protein: CASSQVSGEVIQYF

D gene: TRBD2
V gene: TRBV7-9
clone size: few
J gene: TRBJ2-5
CDR3 DNA: TGTGCCAGCAGCTCCAAACTAGCGGGAGGACGTCAAGAGACCCAGTACTTC
CDR3 protein: CASSSKLAGGRQETQYF

D gene: .
V gene: TRBV29-1
clone size: many
J gene: TRBJ2-1
CDR3 DNA: TGCAGCGCCAACCCGAGTTTCTCGGAGGGGGTCTCCTACAATGAGCAGTTCTTC
CDR3 protein: CSANPSFSEGVSYNEQFF

D gene: TRBD2
V gene: TRBV5-1
clone size: .
J gene: TRBJ2-3
CDR3 DNA: TGCGCCAGCAGCCAGCGGGAGGAAATTGATACGCAGTATTTT
CDR3 protein: CASSQREEIDTQYF